Described below is a single T cell receptor (beta chain) sequence and its context. As originally analysed: Reference gene primer amplification gave nucleated cell count estimates. Some clones are missing from TCRdb's copy, which holds only in-frame ones; the method was immunoSEQ multiplex PCR. The V and J calls and clone size were taken over from that table, and D and trimming were inferred from the DNA. The sample yields 130,000 or so clones, around 87% seen once. This CDR3 is 15 amino acids long. Looked up from germline, CDR1 is KGHSH and CDR2 is LQKENI. The J segment lost 6 bases and the V segment lost 0 bases, leaving 2 bases of the junction unmatched. The sample originates from a study of blood T cell repertoires in COVID-19. For the study at large: Samples of COVID-19 (acute and convalescent) were obtained from the United States, Italy and Spain. In each case, the material was cDNA or gDNA derived from T cells, B-cell-depleted T cells, or PBMCs.

The sequenced sample was peripheral blood. This receptor was taken from a man between 45 and 60 years old with active COVID-19. The chain joins TRBV18 to TRBJ1-6, with TRBD1 matching over 7 bases. The CDR3 region has the DNA TGTGCCAGCTCACCACCCGGGACAGCTAATTCACCCCTCCACTTT. Translated: CASSPPGTANSPLHF.